A selection of T cell receptor beta chains follows, all from one sample in a study of shared clonotypes between healthy human individuals. The data were produced by immunoSEQ multiplex PCR, yet TCRdb's version contains in-frame clones alone and is incomplete. The table includes approximately 2.5 million clones, approximately 92% detected once. The sequencing sample was made of naive CD4+ T cells sorted from blood. Receptors originate from a man aged 18 to 29 in good health. The CDR3 runs from the conserved cysteine through the conserved F or W. Clone size is stated in some rows and not others, as once, few, many or a class when expanded.

abundance: NA; v_gene: TRBV10-3; CDR3aa: CAIRGAGQRYNEQFF
abundance: once; v_gene: TRBV27; CDR3aa: CASSLSVGQPQHF
abundance: NA; v_gene: TRBV7-2; CDR3aa: CASSSDARPLNEQFF
abundance: NA; v_gene: TRBV6-4; CDR3aa: CASSDTSGTDTQYF
abundance: NA; v_gene: TRBV5-1; CDR3aa: CASSLMGGDSYEQYF
abundance: NA; v_gene: TRBV29-1; CDR3aa: CSVARGRYNEQFF
abundance: NA; v_gene: TRBV6-5; CDR3aa: CASTRVAEFDEQFF
abundance: NA; v_gene: TRBV7-2; CDR3aa: CASSLAQGQYEQYF
abundance: NA; v_gene: TRBV7-2; CDR3aa: CASSSGPPRFEQYF
abundance: once; v_gene: TRBV6-5; CDR3aa: CASSYSQGMKLFF
abundance: NA; v_gene: TRBV7-9; CDR3aa: CASAESSYNEQFF
abundance: NA; v_gene: TRBV19; CDR3aa: CASSVVTGKEETQYF
abundance: NA; v_gene: TRBV2; CDR3aa: CASRADSQRNEQYF
abundance: NA; v_gene: TRBV30; CDR3aa: CAWIGGPNYGYTF
abundance: NA; v_gene: TRBV5-1; CDR3aa: CASSHSGGAVYNEQFF
abundance: NA; v_gene: TRBV5-8; CDR3aa: CASSKWVEQGNFAEAFF
abundance: NA; v_gene: TRBV7-3; CDR3aa: CASSLVTEGEAFF
abundance: NA; v_gene: TRBV6-1; CDR3aa: CASSVAGPGANVLTF
abundance: NA; v_gene: TRBV15; CDR3aa: CATSPQGNQPQHF
abundance: NA; v_gene: TRBV4-1; CDR3aa: CASSQGSGPTYEQYF
abundance: NA; v_gene: TRBV7-2; CDR3aa: CASSVQTGVNQPQHF
abundance: NA; v_gene: TRBV10-3; CDR3aa: CAIRAGANTGELFF